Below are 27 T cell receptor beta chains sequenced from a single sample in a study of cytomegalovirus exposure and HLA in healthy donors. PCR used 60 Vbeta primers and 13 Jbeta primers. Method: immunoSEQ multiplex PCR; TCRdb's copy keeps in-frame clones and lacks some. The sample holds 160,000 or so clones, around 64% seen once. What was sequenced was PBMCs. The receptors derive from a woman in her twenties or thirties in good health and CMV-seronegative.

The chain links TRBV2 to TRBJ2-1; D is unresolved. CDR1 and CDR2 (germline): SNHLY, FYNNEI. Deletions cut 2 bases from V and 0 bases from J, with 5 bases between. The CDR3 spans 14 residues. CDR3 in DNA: TGTGCCAGCAGTGAAAGCCGCTCCTACAATGAGCAGTTCTTC. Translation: CASSESRSYNEQFF.

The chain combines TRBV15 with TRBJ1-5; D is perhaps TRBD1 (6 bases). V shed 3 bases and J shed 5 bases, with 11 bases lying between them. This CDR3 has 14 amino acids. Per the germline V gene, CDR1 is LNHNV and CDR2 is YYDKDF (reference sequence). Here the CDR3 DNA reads TGTGCCACCAGCAGCCGGGACAATTATCAGCCCCAGCATTTT. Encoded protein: CATSSRDNYQPQHF.

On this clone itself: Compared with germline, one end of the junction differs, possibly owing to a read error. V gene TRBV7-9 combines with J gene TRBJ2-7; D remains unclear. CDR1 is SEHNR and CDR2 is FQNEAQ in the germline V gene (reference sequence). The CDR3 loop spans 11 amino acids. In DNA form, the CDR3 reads TGTTCCAGCAGCAGAGAATACGAGCAGTACTTC. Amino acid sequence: CSSSREYEQYF.

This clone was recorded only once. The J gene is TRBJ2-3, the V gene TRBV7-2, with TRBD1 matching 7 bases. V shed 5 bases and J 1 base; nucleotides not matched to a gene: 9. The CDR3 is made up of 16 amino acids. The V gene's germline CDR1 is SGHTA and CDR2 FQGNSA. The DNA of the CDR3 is TGTGCCAGCAGCACCCGGTCCGGGACAGGCACAGATACGCAGTATTTT. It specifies CASSTRSGTGTDTQYF.

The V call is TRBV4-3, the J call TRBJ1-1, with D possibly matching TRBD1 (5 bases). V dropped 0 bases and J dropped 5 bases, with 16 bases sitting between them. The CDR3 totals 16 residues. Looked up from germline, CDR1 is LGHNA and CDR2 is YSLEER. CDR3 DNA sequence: TGCGCCAGCAGCCAAGAGCCCGGCCCGGGGGATACTGAAGCTTTCTTT. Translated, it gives CASSQEPGPGDTEAFF.

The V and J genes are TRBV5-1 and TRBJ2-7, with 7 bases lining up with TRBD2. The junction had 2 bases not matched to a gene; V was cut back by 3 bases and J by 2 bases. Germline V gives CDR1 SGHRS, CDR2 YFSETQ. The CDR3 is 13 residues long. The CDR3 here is CASSSTSPYEQYF. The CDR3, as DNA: TGCGCCAGCAGCTCGACTAGCCCCTACGAGCAGTACTTC.

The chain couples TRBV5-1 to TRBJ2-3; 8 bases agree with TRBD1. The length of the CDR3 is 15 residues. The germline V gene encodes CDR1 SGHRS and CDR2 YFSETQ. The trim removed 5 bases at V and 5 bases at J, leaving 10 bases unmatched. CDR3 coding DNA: TGCGCCAGCAGAATCCAGGGGGCGCGTGGAGATACGCAGTATTTT. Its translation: CASRIQGARGDTQYF.

The CDR3 sequence: CAWSVDNNNQPQHF. The CDR3, as DNA: TGTGCCTGGAGTGTGGACAATAATAATCAGCCCCAGCATTTT. V gene TRBV30 combines with J gene TRBJ1-5; D is possibly TRBD1 (5 bases). CDR3 length: 14 amino acids. Between the trimmed V and J ends, which lost 0 bases and 4 bases, there was a span of 10 bases. From germline, CDR1 is GTSNPN and CDR2 SVGIG (reference sequence).

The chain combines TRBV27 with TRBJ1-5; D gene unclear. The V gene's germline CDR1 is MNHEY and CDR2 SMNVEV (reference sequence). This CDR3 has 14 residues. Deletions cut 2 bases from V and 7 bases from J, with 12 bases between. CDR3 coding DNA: TGTGCCAGCAGTTTAATCTGGGGAGAGCAGCCCCAGCATTTT. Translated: CASSLIWGEQPQHF.

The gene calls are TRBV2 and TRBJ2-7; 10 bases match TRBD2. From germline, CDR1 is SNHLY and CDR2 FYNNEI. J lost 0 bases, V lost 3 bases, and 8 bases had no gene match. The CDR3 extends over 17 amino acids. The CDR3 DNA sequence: TGTGCCAGCAGTGATGGTCTGGGGACTAGCGCCTCCTACGAGCAGTACTTC. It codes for CASSDGLGTSASYEQYF.

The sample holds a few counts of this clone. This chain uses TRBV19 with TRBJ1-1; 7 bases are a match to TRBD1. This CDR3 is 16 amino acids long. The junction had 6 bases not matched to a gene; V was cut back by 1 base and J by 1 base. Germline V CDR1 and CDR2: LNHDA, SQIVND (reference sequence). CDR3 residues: CASSIGQGQRNTEAFF. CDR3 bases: TGTGCCAGTAGTATAGGACAGGGACAGAGGAACACTGAAGCTTTCTTT.

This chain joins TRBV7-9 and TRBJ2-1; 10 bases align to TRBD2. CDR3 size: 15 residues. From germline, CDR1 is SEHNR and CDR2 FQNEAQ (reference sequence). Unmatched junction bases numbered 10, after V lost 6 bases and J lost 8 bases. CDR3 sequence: CASSFPGTSVDEQFF. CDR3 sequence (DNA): TGTGCCAGCAGTTTCCCCGGGACTAGCGTCGATGAGCAGTTCTTC. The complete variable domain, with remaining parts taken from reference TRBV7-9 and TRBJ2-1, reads DTGVSQNPRHKITKRGQNVTFRCDPISEHNRLYWYRQTLGQGPEFLTYFQNEAQLEKSRLLSDRFSAERPKGSFSTLEIQRTEQGDSAMYLCASSFPGTSVDEQFFGPGTRLTVL.

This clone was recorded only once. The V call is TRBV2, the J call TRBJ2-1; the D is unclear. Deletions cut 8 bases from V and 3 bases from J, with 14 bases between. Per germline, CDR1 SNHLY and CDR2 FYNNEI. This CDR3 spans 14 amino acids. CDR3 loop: CASDSRGLYNEQFF. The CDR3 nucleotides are TGTGCCAGCGATTCTCGAGGTCTCTACAATGAGCAGTTCTTC. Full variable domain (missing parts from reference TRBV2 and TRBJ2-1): EPEVTQTPSHQVTQMGQEVILRCVPISNHLYFYWYRQILGQKVEFLVSFYNNEISEKSEIFDDQFSVERPDGSNFTLKIRSTKLEDSAMYFCASDSRGLYNEQFFGPGTRLTVL.

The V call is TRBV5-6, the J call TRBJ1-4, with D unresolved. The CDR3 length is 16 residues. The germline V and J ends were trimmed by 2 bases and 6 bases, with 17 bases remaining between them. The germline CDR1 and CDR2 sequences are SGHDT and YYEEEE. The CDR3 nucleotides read TGTGCCAGCAGCTTACCCTCCGGGGAGGAGTATGAAAAACTGTTTTTT. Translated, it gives CASSLPSGEEYEKLFF.

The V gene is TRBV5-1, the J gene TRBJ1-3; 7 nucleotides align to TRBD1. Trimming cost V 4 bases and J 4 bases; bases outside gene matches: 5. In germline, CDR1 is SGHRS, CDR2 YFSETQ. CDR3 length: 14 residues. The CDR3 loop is CASSRGQPGNTIYF. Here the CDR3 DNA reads TGCGCCAGCAGCCGGGGACAGCCCGGAAACACCATATATTTT.

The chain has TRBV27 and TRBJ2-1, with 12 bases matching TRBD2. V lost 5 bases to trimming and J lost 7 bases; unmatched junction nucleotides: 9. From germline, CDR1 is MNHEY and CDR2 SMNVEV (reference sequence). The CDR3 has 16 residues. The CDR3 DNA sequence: TGTGCCAGCAGTACCCCGACTAGCGGGAGTGGGAATGAGCAGTTCTTC. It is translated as CASSTPTSGSGNEQFF.

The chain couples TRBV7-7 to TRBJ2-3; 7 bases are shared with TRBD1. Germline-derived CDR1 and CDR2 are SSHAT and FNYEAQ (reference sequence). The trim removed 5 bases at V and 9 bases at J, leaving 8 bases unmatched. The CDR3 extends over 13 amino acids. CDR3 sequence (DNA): TGTGCCAGCAGCCTAGGACAGGTCGAAACGCAGTATTTT. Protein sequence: CASSLGQVETQYF. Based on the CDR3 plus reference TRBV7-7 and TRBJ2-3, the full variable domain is GAGVSQSPRYKVTKRGQDVTLRCDPISSHATLYWYQQALGQGPEFLTYFNYEAQPDKSGLPSDRFSAERPEGSISTLTIQRTEQRDSAMYRCASSLGQVETQYFGPGTRLTVL.

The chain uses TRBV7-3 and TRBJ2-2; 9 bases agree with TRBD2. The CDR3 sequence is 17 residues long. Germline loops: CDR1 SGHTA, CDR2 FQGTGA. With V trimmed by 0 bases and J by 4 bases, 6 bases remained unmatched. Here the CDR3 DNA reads TGTGCCAGCAGCTTAACTGCGGGGGGGCGAGGCACCGGGGAGCTGTTTTTT. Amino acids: CASSLTAGGRGTGELFF.

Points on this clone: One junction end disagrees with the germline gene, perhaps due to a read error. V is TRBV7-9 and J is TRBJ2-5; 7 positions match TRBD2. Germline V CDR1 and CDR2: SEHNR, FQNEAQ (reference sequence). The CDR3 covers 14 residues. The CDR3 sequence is CASNLFGGQETQYF. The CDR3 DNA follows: TGTGCCAGCAACTTATTCGGGGGGCAAGAGACCCAGTACTTC.

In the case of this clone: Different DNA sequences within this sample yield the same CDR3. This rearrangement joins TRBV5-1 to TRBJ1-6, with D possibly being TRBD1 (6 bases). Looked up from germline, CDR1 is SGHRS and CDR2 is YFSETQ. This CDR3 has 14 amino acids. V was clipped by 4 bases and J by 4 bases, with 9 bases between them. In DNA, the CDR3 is TGCGCCAGCAGCCTGGACAGTTATAATTCACCCCTCCACTTT. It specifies CASSLDSYNSPLHF.

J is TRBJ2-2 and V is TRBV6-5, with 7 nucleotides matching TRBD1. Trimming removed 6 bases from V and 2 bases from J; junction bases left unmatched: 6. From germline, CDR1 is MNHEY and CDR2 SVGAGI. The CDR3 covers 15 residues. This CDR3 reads CASSSGTANTGELFF. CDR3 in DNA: TGTGCCAGCAGCTCGGGGACAGCTAACACCGGGGAGCTGTTTTTT.

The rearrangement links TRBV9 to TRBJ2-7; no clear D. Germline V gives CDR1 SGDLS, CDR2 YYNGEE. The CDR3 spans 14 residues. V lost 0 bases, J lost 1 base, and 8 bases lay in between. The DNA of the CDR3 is TGTGCCAGCAGCGTAGCTAGAGAGTCCTACGAGCAGTACTTC. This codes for CASSVARESYEQYF.

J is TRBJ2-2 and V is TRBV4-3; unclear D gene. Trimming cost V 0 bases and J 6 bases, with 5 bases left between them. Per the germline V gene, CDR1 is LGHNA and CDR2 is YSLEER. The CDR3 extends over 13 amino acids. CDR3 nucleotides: TGCGCCAGCAGCCAAGATGCGGCCGGGGAGCTGTTTTTT. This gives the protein CASSQDAAGELFF.

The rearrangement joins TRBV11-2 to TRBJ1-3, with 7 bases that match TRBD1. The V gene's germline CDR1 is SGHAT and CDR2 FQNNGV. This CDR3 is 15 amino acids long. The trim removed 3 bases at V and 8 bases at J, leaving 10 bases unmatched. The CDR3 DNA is TGTGCCAGCAGCTTTAAACAGGGGCTTTGGTACACCATATATTTT. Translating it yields CASSFKQGLWYTIYF.

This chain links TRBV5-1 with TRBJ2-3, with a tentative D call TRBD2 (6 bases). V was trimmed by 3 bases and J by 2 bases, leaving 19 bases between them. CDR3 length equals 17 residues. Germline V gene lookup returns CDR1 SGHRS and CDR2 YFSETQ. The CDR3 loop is CASSSVFRRGVTDTQYF. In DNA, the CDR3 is TGCGCCAGCAGCTCCGTATTTCGGCGGGGTGTCACAGATACGCAGTATTTT.

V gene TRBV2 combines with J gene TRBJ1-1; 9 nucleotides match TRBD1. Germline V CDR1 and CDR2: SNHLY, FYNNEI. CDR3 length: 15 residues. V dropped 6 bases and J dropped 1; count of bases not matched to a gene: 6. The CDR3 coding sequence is TGTGCCAGCAGGCCCCAACAGGGGGCGAACACTGAAGCTTTCTTT. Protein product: CASRPQQGANTEAFF.

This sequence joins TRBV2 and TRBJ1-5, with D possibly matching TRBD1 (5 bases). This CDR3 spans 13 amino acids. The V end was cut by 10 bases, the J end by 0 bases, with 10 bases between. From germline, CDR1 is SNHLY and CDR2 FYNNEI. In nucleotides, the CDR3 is TGTGCCACCGGGGGGTATAGCAATCAGCCCCAGCATTTT. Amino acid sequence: CATGGYSNQPQHF.